Only one count was recorded for the clone carrying this TCR beta chain. The sample belongs to a study of blood T cell repertoires in COVID-19. Profiled with immunoSEQ multiplex PCR; TCRdb holds only in-frame clones, not every one. In the table there are under 70,000 clones, about 91% of which are singletons. The germline V and J ends were trimmed by 4 bases and 2 bases, with 14 bases remaining between them. The CDR3 runs 15 residues. The V gene's germline CDR1 is LGHNA and CDR2 YSLEER. V gene TRBV4-3 combines with J gene TRBJ1-1, with D unresolved. This receptor was taken from a woman aged 70-85 years with acute or convalescent COVID-19. The sequenced sample was peripheral blood. The CDR3 sequence is CASSLRSEINTEAFF. The CDR3 coding sequence is TGCGCCAGCAGCCTCCGGAGTGAAATCAACACTGAAGCTTTCTTT.